One T cell receptor (beta chain) is described in this entry. In this sample, this clone turned up a few times. Its antigen is not yet known. Per-base qualities were not stored, and no clone one base away is much larger. The data stem from a study of beta chain features in type 1 diabetes (dated by TCRdb to between 2017 and 2018). Background on the whole study: Mean age, gender distribution, total cell number and subset yield were not different between patients and healthy donors. Across all samples, about 110 million sorted cells were examined, and cell number per subset correlated strongly with RNA yield. In the study, recently diagnosed type 1 diabetes patients and matched healthy donors were compared on the TCRB repertoires of their sorted circulating CD4+ T cell subsets. Regulatory and stem cell-like memory subsets were isolated from only 8 patients and 8 healthy donors, whereas naive and central memory subsets came from all 30 or so donors.

The study at large found these results: At VDJ recombination sites, patients with type 1 diabetes made fewer insertions and deleted more nucleotides, a pattern implying thymic rearrangement abnormalities. Naive, central memory and regulatory TCRB repertoires appeared more similar among patients than among healthy donors. Because small numbers of individuals were included in the HLA sub-analyses, any influence of HLA type on TCRB rearrangement was left unresolved. Because cDNA was sequenced instead of genomic DNA, highly expressing activated cells could be over-represented, though the groups showed no difference in activation or CD3 levels. PCR might favor shorter templates, but patient and control samples were amplified and corrected together, so any skew would affect both groups equally. A moderate but significant shortening of TCRB CDR3 length was observed in type 1 diabetes patients in all four CD4+ subsets.

Each donor gave one peripheral blood draw, averaging roughly 100 mL, which was collected into heparinised tubes. A BD FACSAria II and a panel including CD45RO, CCR7, CD25, CD127, CD95 and CD27 were used to sort naive, central memory, regulatory and stem cell-like memory CD4+ T cells. Every sorted population had a purity above 95%. Right away, PBMCs were isolated by Lymphoprep density gradient centrifugation and were stained directly, with no culture step. Samples were stained and sorted in pairs, with one healthy donor and one patient per experiment, so that batch effects were minimized. The High Capacity cDNA Reverse Transcription Kit was used to reverse transcribe all of the isolated RNA, meaning that expressed TCRB transcripts were what got sequenced. Naive, central memory and regulatory T cell samples underwent deep immunoSEQ sequencing, averaging around 3.9 million total reads per sample. Sorted cells were lysed in RLT buffer and RNA was extracted with DNase-treated RNeasy Micro or Mini kits, depending on cell number. To prevent cross-contamination, every cell subset was processed on its own, while patient and healthy donor samples were processed together. The immunoSEQ multiplex PCR was used to amplify TCRB sequences from cDNA, generating 87-bp fragments that spanned the CDR3 region. The amplicons were sequenced using the Illumina HiSeq platform. Concerning the study's data processing: PCR bias was computationally corrected using synthetic template baselines, reads within Hamming distance 2 were collapsed, and singletons that could not be merged were discarded. By aligning reads against IMGT, V, D and J genes, CDR3 length, and insertions or deletions at six rearrangement sites were assigned. Within each subset, clonotype counts were normalized to the number of sorted cells before true diversity and Gini coefficients were calculated with the tcR R package. Repertoire sharing was quantified using the overlap coefficient calculated on TCRB nucleotide sequences. TCRdb retrieved this table from immuneACCESS and kept in-frame rearrangements only. Not all clones are present; in checked studies, unresolved V genes account for under half, and no reason is known for the remainder. The DNA gave D and trimming, while V, J and clone size come from that table. Here the sample has about 170,000 clones; approximately 8.1% occur a single time. The biggest ten clones account for 0.5% of the sample.

The specimen was central memory CD4+ T cells from blood. This TCR was recovered from a young man with type 1 diabetes.

The CDR3 sequence is CASSPRGTSYEQYF. The sequence in DNA is TGTGCCAGCAGCCCCAGGGGGACTAGCTACGAGCAGTACTTC. The V gene is TRBV2 and the J gene is TRBJ2-7; tentative D gene TRBD2, with 8 bases matching. In the germline V gene, CDR1 corresponds to SNHLY and CDR2 to FYNNEI. Spanning cysteine to phenylalanine, the CDR3 consists of 14 amino acids. CDR3 DNA is the only sequence kept; it has 42 bases, read in frame from the first base. The junction carries 15 bases between V and J, which are trimmed by 6 bases and 3 bases respectively.